These T cell receptor beta chains were read from a single sample in a study of blood T cell repertoires in COVID-19. Sequenced by immunoSEQ multiplex PCR; TCRdb stores in-frame clones only, minus some. Of fewer than 350,000 clones in the sample, 85% are singletons; the top ten hold roughly 2.6%. Material for sequencing was PBMCs or T cells enriched from blood (not recorded which). These receptor sequences come from a woman aged 45-65 years who had recovered from COVID-19. CDR3s include the opening cysteine and the closing phenylalanine or tryptophan. D genes are given only for firm matches. Where a row states a size, it is once, few, many or the class of an expanded clone; other rows omit it.

v_gene	d_gene	j_gene	abundance	CDR3aa	CDR3nt
TRBV19	NA	TRBJ2-5	NA	CASTQLGSETQYF	TGTGCCAGTACCCAACTAGGTTCAGAGACCCAGTACTTC
TRBV19	TRBD1	TRBJ1-3	NA	CASRGQAGNTIYF	TGTGCCAGTAGAGGACAGGCTGGAAACACCATATATTTT
TRBV4-1	NA	TRBJ2-7	NA	CASSQEGLSYEQYF	TGCGCCAGCAGCCAAGAAGGACTCTCCTACGAGCAGTACTTC
TRBV4-1	TRBD1	TRBJ2-2	once	CASSPRQGYTGELFF	TGCGCCAGCAGCCCCAGACAGGGATACACCGGGGAGCTGTTTTTT
TRBV6-5	NA	TRBJ1-1	NA	CASSLDWNTEAFF	TGTGCCAGCAGTTTGGACTGGAACACTGAAGCTTTCTTT
TRBV19	NA	TRBJ1-6	NA	CASSIGWRGDSPLHF	TGTGCCAGTAGTATTGGCTGGCGCGGGGATTCACCCCTCCACTTT
TRBV19	TRBD2	TRBJ2-5	once	CASSTSGTRVETQYF	TGTGCCAGTAGTACTTCCGGGACTAGGGTTGAGACCCAGTACTTC
TRBV24-1	NA	TRBJ2-5	NA	CATSDPGTIGETQYF	TGTGCCACCAGTGACCCCGGGACAATCGGAGAGACCCAGTACTTC
TRBV5-5	NA	TRBJ2-7	NA	CASSLIVEYEQYF	TGTGCCAGCAGCTTAATCGTGGAGTACGAGCAGTACTTC
TRBV5-6	NA	TRBJ2-2	NA	CASSLNRMNTGELFF	TGTGCCAGCAGCTTGAACAGGATGAACACCGGGGAGCTGTTTTTT
TRBV7-2	TRBD2	TRBJ2-7	NA	CASSFPGLVGEQYF	TGTGCCAGCAGCTTCCCCGGACTAGTCGGCGAGCAGTACTTC
TRBV24-1	NA	TRBJ2-3	NA	CATSDTTRGAPTDTQYF	TGTGCCACCAGTGATACCACCCGGGGGGCGCCCACAGATACGCAGTATTTT
TRBV5-4	NA	TRBJ1-1	NA	CASSLAQGRVTEAFF	TGTGCCAGCAGCTTGGCCCAGGGAAGGGTCACTGAAGCTTTCTTT
TRBV11-2	TRBD1	TRBJ2-7	NA	CASSLGTEVSYEQYF	TGTGCCAGCAGCCTTGGGACAGAAGTCTCCTACGAGCAGTACTTC
TRBV5-1	NA	TRBJ1-6	NA	CASSLGGNNSPLHF	TGCGCCAGCAGTTTGGGCGGGAATAATTCACCCCTCCACTTT
TRBV30	NA	TRBJ2-1	NA	CAWEPLESHNEQFF	TGTGCCTGGGAACCCCTAGAAAGCCACAATGAGCAGTTCTTC
TRBV29-1	TRBD1	TRBJ1-1	NA	CSVGRGVF	TGCAGCGTAGGCAGGGGGGTCTTT
TRBV7-9	NA	TRBJ1-2	NA	CASSPGQSQIYGYTF	TGTGCCAGCAGCCCAGGACAGTCCCAAATCTATGGCTACACCTTC
TRBV19	TRBD1	TRBJ1-5	NA	CASSLQGENQPQHF	TGTGCCAGTAGTCTGCAGGGGGAGAATCAGCCCCAGCATTTT
TRBV12-5	NA	TRBJ1-5	NA	CASGLVYGPSNQPQHF	TGTGCTAGTGGTTTGGTGTACGGTCCTAGCAATCAGCCCCAGCATTTT
TRBV15	NA	TRBJ2-5	NA	CATSSTSPIWTQYF	TGTGCCACCAGCTCTACGAGCCCAATCTGGACCCAGTACTTC
TRBV7-2	NA	TRBJ1-2	NA	CASSLVSRDYGYTF	TGTGCCAGCAGCTTAGTCTCCAGGGACTATGGCTACACCTTC